This is a list of T cell receptor beta chains from one sample in a study of cytomegalovirus exposure and HLA in healthy donors. The repertoire was sequenced with immunoSEQ multiplex PCR; TCRdb's copy has only in-frame clones and lacks some. The data show 150,000 or so clones, 75% seen once. The specimen sequenced was PBMCs. These receptors all stem from a female donor in good health and CMV-seronegative. Both conserved end residues are part of each CDR3. A D gene is named only where the DNA matches it firmly. Expanded clones get a size class; other rows say once, few or many, or leave the size out.

>TRBV29-1|TRBD1|NA|TRBJ2-2
CSVEDQTGATGELFF
TGCAGCGTTGAAGATCAAACAGGGGCCACCGGGGAGCTGTTTTTT
>TRBV28|NA|NA|TRBJ1-5
CASILGLNNQPQHF
TGTGCCAGCATCCTCGGACTGAACAATCAGCCCCAGCATTTT
>TRBV4-1|NA|NA|TRBJ1-1
CASSQARGGTEAFF
TGCGCCAGCAGCCAAGCCCGGGGGGGGACTGAAGCTTTCTTT
>TRBV15|TRBD2|few|TRBJ2-2
CATSREIRRSGDNTGELFF
TGTGCCACCAGCAGAGAGATAAGAAGGAGCGGGGACAACACCGGGGAGCTGTTTTTT
>TRBV6-5|NA|NA|TRBJ1-5
CASGRGSSNQPQHF
TGTGCCAGCGGCCGCGGTTCTAGCAATCAGCCCCAGCATTTT
>TRBV7-9|TRBD2|NA|TRBJ2-1
CASSRTSGSTDEQFF
TGTGCCAGCAGTAGGACTAGCGGGAGTACCGATGAGCAGTTCTTC
>TRBV27|TRBD2|NA|TRBJ2-7
CASSSQGLAAYEQYF
TGTGCCAGCAGTTCCCAGGGACTAGCGGCCTACGAGCAGTACTTC
>TRBV14|TRBD2|NA|TRBJ2-5
CASSPVIARERYF
TGTGCCAGCAGCCCCGTCATTGCGCGGGAGCGTTACTTC
>TRBV10-1|TRBD2|NA|TRBJ2-5
CASSEVVAGGKEETQYF
TGCGCCAGCAGTGAGGTAGTAGCGGGAGGGAAAGAAGAGACCCAGTACTTC
>TRBV5-1|NA|NA|TRBJ2-3
CASSFGGGGTDTQYF
TGCGCCAGCAGCTTCGGGGGAGGAGGTACAGATACGCAGTATTTT
>TRBV5-1|TRBD1|NA|TRBJ1-2
CASSPGQVYGYTF
TGCGCCAGCAGCCCGGGACAGGTCTATGGCTACACCTTC
>TRBV7-2|NA|NA|TRBJ1-1
CASSPYLNTEAFF
TGTGCCAGCAGCCCCTATCTGAACACTGAAGCTTTCTTT
>TRBV6-6|NA|once|TRBJ2-2
CASSKLTGELFF
TGTGCCAGCAGTAAACTAACCGGGGAGCTGTTTTTT
>TRBV20-1|NA|NA|TRBJ2-7
CSARERYEQYF
TGCAGTGCTAGAGAGCGTTACGAGCAGTACTTC
>TRBV7-3|NA|once|TRBJ2-7
CASSPHNAGPVGAREQYF
TGTGCCAGCAGCCCACATAACGCCGGCCCAGTTGGAGCGAGGGAGCAGTACTTC
>TRBV2|NA|NA|TRBJ2-7
CASSEAGGTPRDEQYF
TGTGCCAGCAGTGAAGCGGGGGGAACCCCGCGGGACGAGCAGTACTTC